These 10 T cell receptor beta chains originate from one sample sequenced in a study of blood T cell repertoires in COVID-19. The protocol was immunoSEQ multiplex PCR, while the TCRdb copy is restricted to in-frame clones and leaves out a portion. The table lists 150,000 to 160,000 clones, approximately 85% of them singletons. The sample comprised peripheral blood. These receptor sequences come from a man aged 55 to 70 with COVID-19, enrolled during active disease.

The chain employs TRBV27 and TRBJ2-3; tentatively, D is TRBD2 (5 bases). The CDR3 runs 13 residues. V was cut by 3 bases and J by 1 base, with 5 bases left in between. Germline CDR1 reads MNHEY; CDR2 reads SMNVEV (reference sequence). In nucleotides, the CDR3 is TGTGCCAGCAGTTTTAGCGGCACAGATACGCAGTATTTT. Its translation: CASSFSGTDTQYF.

Points on this clone: Other DNA sequences within the sample encode an identical CDR3. The rearrangement links TRBV7-2 to TRBJ2-1; a weak D match, TRBD1 (5 bases). The germline CDR1 and CDR2 sequences are SGHTA and FQGNSA. With 0 bases removed from V and 2 bases from J, the gap between germline ends came to 8 bases. The CDR3 is 15 residues long. The CDR3 here is CASSLASGTYNEQFF. In DNA form, the CDR3 reads TGTGCCAGCAGCTTAGCGTCAGGGACCTACAATGAGCAGTTCTTC.

This chain connects TRBV5-1 to TRBJ2-5, with D perhaps TRBD1 (7 bases). The V end lost 4 bases, the J end lost 5 bases, and 15 bases lay between the germline ends. This CDR3 spans 14 amino acids. The germline V gene encodes CDR1 SGHRS and CDR2 YFSETQ. CDR3 protein: CASSTNPGGETQYF. For the CDR3, the DNA is TGCGCCAGCAGCACAAACCCAGGGGGGGAGACCCAGTACTTC. The full variable domain, with the rest looked up from reference TRBV5-1 and TRBJ2-5, is KAGVTQTPRYLIKTRGQQVTLSCSPISGHRSVSWYQQTPGQGLQFLFEYFSETQRNKGNFPGRFSGRQFSNSRSEMNVSTLELGDSALYLCASSTNPGGETQYFGPGTRLLVL.

J is TRBJ1-1 and V is TRBV25-1; 7 positions agree with TRBD1. The CDR3 runs 13 residues. Germline loops: CDR1 MGHDK, CDR2 SYGVNS. The junction had 3 bases not matched to a gene; V was cut back by 7 bases and J by 1 base. The chain's CDR3 is CASIRQGNTEAFF. DNA of the CDR3: TGTGCCAGCATCCGACAGGGGAACACTGAAGCTTTCTTT.

The chain couples TRBV6-5 to TRBJ1-2; 7 bases match TRBD1. J gave up 0 bases and V 7 bases, and 5 bases lay outside the gene matches. The CDR3 has 14 amino acids. The germline V gene encodes CDR1 MNHEY and CDR2 SVGAGI. This chain's CDR3 is CASNPGGSNYGYTF. In nucleotides, the CDR3 is TGTGCCAGCAACCCAGGGGGTTCTAACTATGGCTACACCTTC.

V and J are TRBV19 and TRBJ2-3; maybe TRBD2 (6 bases). Trimming removed 3 bases at V and 4 bases at J, with 11 bases between. The CDR3 runs 14 residues. Per germline, CDR1 LNHDA and CDR2 SQIVND (reference sequence). In nucleotides, the CDR3 is TGTGCCAGTAGTATCGGGGGATCTTCAGATACGCAGTATTTT. Encoded protein: CASSIGGSSDTQYF.

The CDR3: CASSPDRGSPFF. The CDR3 DNA sequence: TGTGCCAGCTCACCAGACAGGGGGTCGCCTTTCTTT. The gene calls are TRBV18 and TRBJ1-1; 9 bases are a match to TRBD1. This CDR3 comprises 12 residues. Germline CDR1 and CDR2: KGHSH and LQKENI. The ends lost 2 bases at V and 12 bases at J; junction bases unmatched: 4.

A remark on this clone: Other DNA sequences from this sample encode an identical CDR3 as well. The rearrangement joins TRBV6-5 to TRBJ1-6, with TRBD1 matching 7 bases. There are 14 residues in the CDR3. The germline CDR1 and CDR2 sequences are MNHEY and SVGAGI. The V and J ends lost 2 bases and 6 bases, in that order; junction bases with no gene match: 1. DNA of the CDR3: TGTGCCAGCAGTTACCGACAGGGTAATTCACCCCTCCACTTT. Translation: CASSYRQGNSPLHF.

The chain uses TRBV7-3 and TRBJ1-2; D is unclear. In germline, CDR1 is SGHTA, CDR2 FQGTGA. Trimming stripped 3 bases from V and 8 bases from J, with 7 bases between. CDR3 size: 11 residues. CDR3 bases: TGTGCCAGCAGCTTTTCCCTAGGCTACACCTTC. Translation gives CASSFSLGYTF.

This sequence joins TRBV6-2 or TRBV6-3 and TRBJ1-5, with unresolved D. The CDR3 has 15 residues. CDR1 and CDR2 (germline): MNHEY, SVGEGT. Between the trimmed V and J ends, which lost 4 bases and 1 base, there was a span of 11 bases. This chain's CDR3 is CASSSAGNSNQPQHF. The CDR3 DNA is TGTGCCAGCAGTTCAGCAGGTAACAGCAATCAGCCCCAGCATTTT.